This is a list of T cell receptor beta chains from one sample in a study of shared clonotypes between healthy human individuals. Clones were sequenced by immunoSEQ multiplex PCR, and TCRdb holds only the in-frame ones, with some missing. The profile covers about 2 million clones, with about 95% appearing a single time and roughly 1% taken by the ten largest. The specimen was naive CD8+ T cells sorted from blood. The receptor source for this set is a man aged 18-30 years in good health. Each CDR3 is given with its conserved first and last residue. A D gene is named only where the DNA matches it firmly. For some rows the clone size is stated as once, few or many, or as a class when expanded; others skip it.

V gene: TRBV28; D gene: TRBD1; clone size: NA; J gene: TRBJ2-1; CDR3 DNA: TGTGCCAGCAGTTCCTCCCCCGGACAGGCGCACAATGAGCAGTTCTTC; CDR3 protein: CASSSSPGQAHNEQFF
V gene: TRBV7-8; D gene: NA; clone size: NA; J gene: TRBJ1-2; CDR3 DNA: TGTGCCAGCAGCCCCCGAAGGGCGGGAGGCTACACCTTC; CDR3 protein: CASSPRRAGGYTF
V gene: TRBV21-1; D gene: NA; clone size: NA; J gene: TRBJ2-7; CDR3 DNA: TGTGCCAGCAGCACCAACTACGAGCAGTACTTC; CDR3 protein: CASSTNYEQYF
V gene: TRBV25-1; D gene: TRBD1; clone size: NA; J gene: TRBJ1-2; CDR3 DNA: TGTGCCAGCAGTGGGGAGAACAGGGGGCATGACTATGGCTACACCTTC; CDR3 protein: CASSGENRGHDYGYTF
V gene: TRBV6-5; D gene: TRBD2; clone size: NA; J gene: TRBJ2-1; CDR3 DNA: TGTGCCAGCAGTTACTTCCCAGCGGGAGAAATCAATGAGCAGTTCTTC; CDR3 protein: CASSYFPAGEINEQFF
V gene: TRBV5-1; D gene: TRBD1; clone size: NA; J gene: TRBJ1-2; CDR3 DNA: TGCGCCAGCAGCTTGGCCCCGGACAGGGACCCCAGTTATGGCTACACCTTC; CDR3 protein: CASSLAPDRDPSYGYTF
V gene: TRBV6-1; D gene: TRBD1; clone size: NA; J gene: TRBJ1-1; CDR3 DNA: TGTGCCAGCAGTGAAAACCTTAATCCAGGGGGGTACACTGAAGCTTTCTTT; CDR3 protein: CASSENLNPGGYTEAFF
V gene: TRBV27; D gene: TRBD2; clone size: NA; J gene: TRBJ2-1; CDR3 DNA: TGTGCCAGCAGTCCCTTCTCTGCGTTCGGGGGGGTCTACAATGAGCAGTTCTTC; CDR3 protein: CASSPFSAFGGVYNEQFF
V gene: TRBV19; D gene: NA; clone size: NA; J gene: TRBJ2-3; CDR3 DNA: TGTGCCAGTAGTACGTGGCGGGATAGCACAGATACGCAGTATTTT; CDR3 protein: CASSTWRDSTDTQYF
V gene: TRBV23-1; D gene: TRBD1; clone size: NA; J gene: TRBJ2-3; CDR3 DNA: TGCGCCAGCAATATCACAGGTCTGGGACAGGGGAGGCGCACAGATACGCAGTATTTT; CDR3 protein: CASNITGLGQGRRTDTQYF
V gene: TRBV4-3; D gene: TRBD1; clone size: once; J gene: TRBJ2-1; CDR3 DNA: TGCGCCAGCAGCCTGGGACAGTACAATGAGCAGTTCTTC; CDR3 protein: CASSLGQYNEQFF
V gene: TRBV25-1; D gene: TRBD1; clone size: NA; J gene: TRBJ1-4; CDR3 DNA: TGTGCCAGCAGTGCATATTGGAGGGGGCTTAATGAAAAACTGTTTTTT; CDR3 protein: CASSAYWRGLNEKLFF
V gene: TRBV6-5; D gene: NA; clone size: NA; J gene: TRBJ2-7; CDR3 DNA: TGTGCCACGTCTTCAGCTTCCTACGAGCAGTACTTC; CDR3 protein: CATSSASYEQYF
V gene: TRBV10-1; D gene: TRBD2; clone size: NA; J gene: TRBJ2-7; CDR3 DNA: TGCGCCAGCAGCTTGATACCGGGAGGCGAGCAGTACTTC; CDR3 protein: CASSLIPGGEQYF
V gene: TRBV7-2; D gene: NA; clone size: NA; J gene: TRBJ2-7; CDR3 DNA: TGTGCCAGCAGCTTAGGGGACCACTCCTACGAGCAGTACTTC; CDR3 protein: CASSLGDHSYEQYF
V gene: TRBV6-5; D gene: NA; clone size: NA; J gene: TRBJ2-4; CDR3 DNA: TGTGCCAGCAGTTACACGTTAGCCAAAAACATTCAGTACTTC; CDR3 protein: CASSYTLAKNIQYF
V gene: TRBV4-1; D gene: TRBD1; clone size: NA; J gene: TRBJ2-1; CDR3 DNA: TGCGCCAGCAGCCAAGGGCCGGGACAGGGATACAATGAGCAGTTCTTC; CDR3 protein: CASSQGPGQGYNEQFF
V gene: TRBV19; D gene: TRBD1; clone size: NA; J gene: TRBJ2-7; CDR3 DNA: TGTGCCAGTAAACCTCGGGACAGTTCCTACGAGCAGTACTTC; CDR3 protein: CASKPRDSSYEQYF
V gene: TRBV15; D gene: NA; clone size: NA; J gene: TRBJ1-5; CDR3 DNA: TGTGCCACCAGCAGCTCCCGAGGGGTAATCAATCAGCCCCAGCATTTT; CDR3 protein: CATSSSRGVINQPQHF
V gene: TRBV5-6; D gene: NA; clone size: once; J gene: TRBJ2-5; CDR3 DNA: TGTGCCAGCAGCTTTCCCGACAGGCAAGAGACCCAGTACTTC; CDR3 protein: CASSFPDRQETQYF
V gene: TRBV30; D gene: TRBD2; clone size: NA; J gene: TRBJ2-1; CDR3 DNA: TGTGCCCGAGGAGCGGGAGGATATTACAATGAGCAGTTCTTC; CDR3 protein: CARGAGGYYNEQFF
V gene: TRBV5-1; D gene: NA; clone size: few; J gene: TRBJ2-1; CDR3 DNA: TGCGCCAGCAGCTCCTGGCTGGTTCAGGGTGGAAACAATGAGCAGTTCTTC; CDR3 protein: CASSSWLVQGGNNEQFF
V gene: TRBV7-8; D gene: NA; clone size: NA; J gene: TRBJ2-1; CDR3 DNA: TGTGCCAGCAGCTTGTTTCGCAATGAGCAGTTCTTC; CDR3 protein: CASSLFRNEQFF
V gene: TRBV19; D gene: TRBD1; clone size: few; J gene: TRBJ1-5; CDR3 DNA: TGTGCCAGTATCCCAGGGGGGCCCTCGCAGCCCCAGCATTTT; CDR3 protein: CASIPGGPSQPQHF
V gene: TRBV10-2; D gene: NA; clone size: NA; J gene: TRBJ1-4; CDR3 DNA: TGCGCCAGCAGTGAGTTCCCCCCGGGTGAAAAACTGTTTTTT; CDR3 protein: CASSEFPPGEKLFF
V gene: TRBV10-2; D gene: NA; clone size: NA; J gene: TRBJ2-1; CDR3 DNA: TGCGCCAGCAGTGAGAATCTTCATGAGCAGTTCTTC; CDR3 protein: CASSENLHEQFF
V gene: TRBV9; D gene: NA; clone size: NA; J gene: TRBJ2-7; CDR3 DNA: TGTGCCAGCAGCCCAACGGGACTGCTAGCCTACGAGCAGTACTTC; CDR3 protein: CASSPTGLLAYEQYF
V gene: TRBV28; D gene: NA; clone size: NA; J gene: TRBJ1-2; CDR3 DNA: TGTGCCAGCAGTTTTCGGCAGGGTAGCGGCTACACCTTC; CDR3 protein: CASSFRQGSGYTF
V gene: TRBV7-9; D gene: TRBD2; clone size: NA; J gene: TRBJ2-5; CDR3 DNA: TGTGCCAGCAGCTCTAGCGGGCAATGGGAAGAGACCCAGTACTTC; CDR3 protein: CASSSSGQWEETQYF
V gene: TRBV5-1; D gene: NA; clone size: NA; J gene: TRBJ2-1; CDR3 DNA: TGCGCCAGCAGCTCGGATTTCTCCTACAATGAGCAGTTCTTC; CDR3 protein: CASSSDFSYNEQFF
V gene: TRBV6-5; D gene: NA; clone size: NA; J gene: TRBJ2-5; CDR3 DNA: TGTGCCAGCACTGGCGGGGGCCCAAGGGAGACCCAGTACTTC; CDR3 protein: CASTGGGPRETQYF
V gene: TRBV9; D gene: TRBD1; clone size: NA; J gene: TRBJ1-6; CDR3 DNA: TGTGCCAGCAGCCCGACCGGGACAGTTGTTTCACCCCTCCACTTT; CDR3 protein: CASSPTGTVVSPLHF
V gene: TRBV6-5; D gene: NA; clone size: once; J gene: TRBJ2-1; CDR3 DNA: TGTGCCAGCAGTGGACCTAATGAGCAGTTCTTC; CDR3 protein: CASSGPNEQFF
V gene: TRBV18; D gene: NA; clone size: once; J gene: TRBJ2-7; CDR3 DNA: TGTGCCAGCTCACCTGGCGGGGACTACGAGCAGTACTTC; CDR3 protein: CASSPGGDYEQYF
V gene: TRBV6-6; D gene: NA; clone size: NA; J gene: TRBJ2-1; CDR3 DNA: TGTGCCAGCAGCTCAGTCCTGGAGGGGGTGTACAATGAGCAGTTCTTC; CDR3 protein: CASSSVLEGVYNEQFF
V gene: TRBV6-5; D gene: NA; clone size: NA; J gene: TRBJ2-3; CDR3 DNA: TGTGCCAGCAGGGCAGACCGCACAGATACGCAGTATTTT; CDR3 protein: CASRADRTDTQYF
V gene: TRBV5-6; D gene: NA; clone size: once; J gene: TRBJ1-2; CDR3 DNA: TGTGCCAGCACCAAAGAGCCAGCGTGGGGATACTATGGCTACACCTTC; CDR3 protein: CASTKEPAWGYYGYTF
V gene: TRBV4-3; D gene: NA; clone size: NA; J gene: TRBJ2-5; CDR3 DNA: TGCGCCAGCAGCCAAGATGAGGAGGAGACCCAGTACTTC; CDR3 protein: CASSQDEEETQYF
V gene: TRBV27; D gene: TRBD1; clone size: NA; J gene: TRBJ1-1; CDR3 DNA: TGTGCCAGCAGTGATGGGCCCCCCACAGGGGGGTCCACTGAAGCTTTCTTT; CDR3 protein: CASSDGPPTGGSTEAFF
V gene: TRBV4-3; D gene: TRBD2; clone size: NA; J gene: TRBJ2-5; CDR3 DNA: TGCGCCAGCAGCCAAGTAGCGGGAGGCGCACAGGCCCAGTACTTC; CDR3 protein: CASSQVAGGAQAQYF
V gene: TRBV4-1; D gene: NA; clone size: NA; J gene: TRBJ2-7; CDR3 DNA: TGCGCCAGCAGCCCGGGCTTTGGTTCCTACGAGCAGTACTTC; CDR3 protein: CASSPGFGSYEQYF
V gene: TRBV19; D gene: NA; clone size: NA; J gene: TRBJ1-1; CDR3 DNA: TGTGCCAGTAGTATAGGGGGAAAAGCTTTCTTT; CDR3 protein: CASSIGGKAFF
V gene: TRBV6-1; D gene: NA; clone size: NA; J gene: TRBJ2-7; CDR3 DNA: TGTGCCATTTACGGGACAAACTCCTACGAGCAGTACTTC; CDR3 protein: CAIYGTNSYEQYF
V gene: TRBV19; D gene: NA; clone size: NA; J gene: TRBJ1-5; CDR3 DNA: TGTGCCAGTAAGGAGGGGCCCTATAGCAATCAGCCCCAGCATTTT; CDR3 protein: CASKEGPYSNQPQHF
V gene: TRBV29-1; D gene: TRBD1; clone size: NA; J gene: TRBJ2-3; CDR3 DNA: TGCAGCGTTGATCTGACAGGGAGTAGGTCAGATACGCAGTATTTT; CDR3 protein: CSVDLTGSRSDTQYF
V gene: TRBV14; D gene: NA; clone size: once; J gene: TRBJ2-7; CDR3 DNA: TGTGCCAGCAGCCACACCCCCTCGAGAAAGGCTGGCGCCCACGAGCAGTACTTC; CDR3 protein: CASSHTPSRKAGAHEQYF
V gene: TRBV27; D gene: TRBD1; clone size: NA; J gene: TRBJ2-7; CDR3 DNA: TGTGCCAGCAGTTTCTCACAGGGGGAATTTGACTACGAGCAGTACTTC; CDR3 protein: CASSFSQGEFDYEQYF
V gene: TRBV5-4; D gene: NA; clone size: NA; J gene: TRBJ1-2; CDR3 DNA: TGTGCCAGCAGCACCGAAGTTTGGGGCTACACCTTC; CDR3 protein: CASSTEVWGYTF
V gene: TRBV11-1; D gene: TRBD2; clone size: NA; J gene: TRBJ2-3; CDR3 DNA: TGTGCCAGCAGCCGCGGGACTAGCGGGGGGGCCGGCACAGATACGCAGTATTTT; CDR3 protein: CASSRGTSGGAGTDTQYF
V gene: TRBV15; D gene: NA; clone size: NA; J gene: TRBJ1-1; CDR3 DNA: TGTGCCACCACCCACGACACACTGAACACTGAAGCTTTCTTT; CDR3 protein: CATTHDTLNTEAFF
V gene: TRBV27; D gene: TRBD1; clone size: NA; J gene: TRBJ1-2; CDR3 DNA: TGTGCCAGCAGTTTATCGGGGACAGGGTGGGAATATGGCTACACCTTC; CDR3 protein: CASSLSGTGWEYGYTF
V gene: TRBV13; D gene: TRBD2; clone size: NA; J gene: TRBJ2-5; CDR3 DNA: TGTGCCAGCAGCTTAGGAAACGAGCGGGGCCGGGGAGAGACCCAGTACTTC; CDR3 protein: CASSLGNERGRGETQYF
V gene: TRBV4-3; D gene: NA; clone size: NA; J gene: TRBJ2-2; CDR3 DNA: TGCGCCAGCAGCCAGTATCAGGGCTCCAGGGAGCTGTTTTTT; CDR3 protein: CASSQYQGSRELFF
V gene: TRBV14; D gene: NA; clone size: NA; J gene: TRBJ2-1; CDR3 DNA: TGTGCCAGCAGCCAAGACAGCGGGAATGAGCAGTTCTTC; CDR3 protein: CASSQDSGNEQFF